This T cell receptor (beta chain) was obtained from a study of cytomegalovirus exposure and HLA in healthy donors. General observations from the study: Prediction of most subjects' HLA-A and HLA-B alleles by TCR beta sequences was reportedly accurate. Researchers catalogued over 150 TCR beta chains as cytomegalovirus-associated.

Of note for this clone: Its antigen is not known.

Everyone who donated was a healthy bone marrow donor. Donors had nominal health at sampling but likely had unrecorded immune exposures. Germline-derived CDR1 and CDR2 are LNHNV and YYDKDF (reference sequence). The CDR3 extends over 14 amino acids. V lost 6 bases and J 0 bases, leaving 12 bases between the germline ends. In the PCR, 60 Vbeta and 13 Jbeta primers were used. Clones were read by immunoSEQ multiplex PCR, and TCRdb kept only the in-frame ones, dropping some. The sample holds around 85,000 clones, over 60% seen once. The source is a male donor in good health and CMV-seronegative. Sample: PBMCs. The rearrangement joins TRBV15 to TRBJ2-7, with D possibly TRBD2 on 5 matching bases. In nucleotides, the CDR3 is TGTGCCACCAGTTCCGAGCGGAACTCCTACGAGCAGTACTTC. This encodes CATSSERNSYEQYF.